A single sample is the source of the 9 T cell receptor beta chains below, sequenced in a study of blood T cells in healthy people across ages. The authors ran a second PCR of about 6 to 11 cycles using a sample-barcoded 5' primer and a J-beta primer mix. TCRdb passed the 5' RACE reads through MiXCR, listing each CDR3 protein once. The repertoire holds hundreds of thousands of distinct CDR3 sequences, around 30% seen once, with over 25% in the top ten. The sequencing sample was made of blood. The receptors derive from a woman between 65 and 79 years old in good health.

This clonotype showed up just a few times. J is TRBJ2-2 and V is TRBV28, with 11 positions matching TRBD1. From germline, CDR1 is MDHEN and CDR2 SYDVKM. CDR3 size: 15 residues. V dropped 7 bases and J dropped 5; count of bases not matched to a gene: 6. CDR3 loop: CASTPGQGATGELFF. The CDR3 DNA sequence: TGTGCCAGCACCCCCGGACAGGGGGCGACCGGGGAGCTGTTTTTT.

The chain employs TRBV29-1 and TRBJ2-5; 7 positions match TRBD2. CDR3 length: 11 amino acids. Germline V gene data show CDR1 as SQVTM and CDR2 as ANQGSEA. V trimming: 6 bases; J trimming: 11 bases; junction bases outside the gene matches: 9. The CDR3 here is CSVRTAGEQYF. The CDR3 nucleotides are TGCAGCGTAAGGACGGCGGGGGAGCAGTACTTC.

This clonotype has only a few counts. The chain carries TRBV7-8 and TRBJ2-5; D gene uncertain. The DNA end is more similar to TRBJ2-1, so the J call may be wrong. This CDR3 region has 16 residues. Germline CDR1 SGHVS, CDR2 FQNEAQ. CDR3 sequence (DNA): TGTGCCAGCACCCATAGTGCGGAGATCCTTTTAGATGAGCAGTTCTTC. The encoded protein is CASTHSAEILLDEQFF.

This clonotype was counted ten times or more. The chain joins TRBV28 to TRBJ2-5; TRBD2 agrees at 8 bases. V was pared by 6 bases and J by 5 bases, with 5 bases of the junction left unmatched. The CDR3 is 13 residues long. Looked up from germline, CDR1 is MDHEN and CDR2 is SYDVKM. CDR3 amino acids: CASSRPGGETQYF. DNA for the CDR3: TGTGCCAGCAGCAGACCGGGGGGGGAGACCCAGTACTTC.

The rearrangement links TRBV29-1 to TRBJ2-1; TRBD1 agrees at 10 bases. This CDR3 is built from 20 residues. Per germline, CDR1 SQVTM and CDR2 ANQGSEA. The junction had 19 bases not matched to a gene; V was cut back by 4 bases and J by 1 base. CDR3 nucleotides: TGCAGCGTTGTGGGCGTAGAGGATAGGGACAGGGGCACGTCCTACAATGAGCAGTTCTTC. It yields the protein CSVVGVEDRDRGTSYNEQFF.

This rearrangement joins TRBV7-2 to TRBJ2-2, with 9 positions matching TRBD1. The CDR3 extends over 15 amino acids. The junction had 3 bases not matched to a gene; V was cut back by 6 bases and J by 1 base. CDR1 SGHTA and CDR2 FQGNSA come from the germline V gene. The CDR3, as DNA: TGTGCCAGCAGGGAGGACAGGGGGAACACCGGGGAGCTGTTTTTT. Its translation is CASREDRGNTGELFF.

V and J are TRBV6-5 and TRBJ2-7; TRBD1 aligns across 8 bases. Unmatched junction bases numbered 3, after V lost 2 bases and J lost 3 bases. The germline V gene encodes CDR1 MNHEY and CDR2 SVGAGI. This CDR3 is built from 14 residues. The CDR3 loop is CASSYMTGDYEQYF. Here the CDR3 DNA reads TGTGCCAGCAGTTACATGACAGGGGACTACGAGCAGTACTTC.

In this sample, this clonotype turned up once. The V and J genes are TRBV12-5 and TRBJ1-5, with 9 bases matching TRBD1. The CDR3 is made up of 17 amino acids. V shed 0 bases, J shed 1 base, and the junction held 4 bases outside the gene matches. Per germline, CDR1 LGHNT and CDR2 FRNRAP. This CDR3 is CASGLVPTGGSNQPQHF. CDR3 in DNA: TGTGCTAGTGGTTTGGTCCCGACAGGGGGAAGCAATCAGCCCCAGCATTTT.

The sample holds a few counts of this clonotype. The genes are TRBV28 and TRBJ2-3; D not resolved. The V end was cut by 3 bases, the J end by 2 bases, with 12 bases between. This CDR3 has 15 residues. CDR1 and CDR2 (germline): MDHEN, SYDVKM. CDR3 bases: TGTGCCAGCAGTTTTCTCGATGGAACCACAGATACGCAGTATTTT. This translates into CASSFLDGTTDTQYF. The complete variable domain, with remaining parts taken from reference TRBV28 and TRBJ2-3, reads DVKVTQSSRYLVKRTGEKVFLECVQDMDHENMFWYRQDPGLGLRLIYFSYDVKMKEKGDIPEGYSVSREKKERFSLILESASTNQTSMYLCASSFLDGTTDTQYFGPGTRLTVL.